Many counts were recorded for the clone carrying this T cell receptor beta chain. This specimen belongs to a study of blood T cells in healthy people across ages. A second PCR, run for about 6 to 11 cycles, used a sample-barcoded 5' primer plus a J-beta primer mix. TCRdb reprocessed the 5' RACE reads with MiXCR, giving one entry per CDR3 protein. Among about 640,000 distinct CDR3 sequences listed, less than 35% were seen once. V was pared by 5 bases and J by 7 bases, with 11 bases between. The CDR3 covers 12 residues. The germline V gene has CDR1 SEHNR and CDR2 FQNEAQ (reference sequence). PBMCs numbering at least 7 million were isolated per sample.

The clonotype originates from a woman older than 75 in good health. The chain recombines TRBV7-9 with TRBJ1-2; D is uncertain. Sequencing was carried out using blood. Here the CDR3 reads CASSPPQGGYTF. The CDR3 DNA sequence: TGTGCCAGCAGCCCACCACAAGGTGGCTACACCTTC.